This TCR beta chain was sequenced for a study of long-term antiretroviral therapy in people with HIV. The CDR3 is made up of 13 amino acids. Germline lookup yields CDR1 SNHLY and CDR2 FYNNEI. Between the trimmed V and J ends, which lost 5 bases and 4 bases, there was a span of 11 bases. They ran version v3.0 of the immunoSEQ assay at survey level. Sequencing used immunoSEQ multiplex PCR; TCRdb keeps in-frame clones, though not all of them. The sample comprises approximately 30,000 clones, around 79% of which are singletons, and approximately 2.9% rests with the top ten. Sample: unsorted PBMCs, taken 1.9 years after starting antiretroviral therapy. The chain is built from TRBV2 and TRBJ1-2, with D uncertain. The clonotype was recovered from a man aged 18 to 29 with HIV. For the CDR3, the DNA is TGTGCCAGCAGTCGAGACACTGGCTATGGCTACACCTTC. This codes for CASSRDTGYGYTF. The variable domain in full, completed from reference TRBV2 and TRBJ1-2, reads EPEVTQTPSHQVTQMGQEVILRCVPISNHLYFYWYRQILGQKVEFLVSFYNNEISEKSEIFDDQFSVERPDGSNFTLKIRSTKLEDSAMYFCASSRDTGYGYTFGSGTRLTVV.